The 20 T cell receptor beta chains reported below all come from one sample, sequenced in a study of T cells in Graves' hyperthyroidism and ophthalmopathy. Regions amplified from RNA transcripts were the TCR beta CDR3 regions. TCR CDR3 regions were first amplified by RT-PCR with HTBI primers. TCRdb re-derived calls from the multiplex PCR reads in MiXCR, one entry per CDR3 protein. Of around 690,000 distinct CDR3 sequences listed, around 16% are singletons. The sequencing sample was made of blood. The source is a man between 50 and 59 years old with Graves' hyperthyroidism.

The chain carries TRBV27 and TRBJ2-7; D is undetermined. V was pared by 1 base and J by 3 bases, with 10 bases between. This CDR3 has 14 residues. Germline values: CDR1 MNHEY, CDR2 SMNVEV (reference sequence). The CDR3 DNA reads TGTGCCAGCAGTTTATTAGGACGGAACTACGAGCAGTACTTC. It encodes CASSLLGRNYEQYF.

This clonotype was found a few times. This sequence joins TRBV11-2 and TRBJ2-7, with 8 bases matching TRBD1. Germline V lookup: CDR1 SGHAT, CDR2 FQNNGV. This CDR3 comprises 14 residues. The junction had 8 bases not matched to a gene; V was cut back by 4 bases and J by 6 bases. The CDR3 DNA follows: TGTGCCAGCAGCTCCGGGACAGGATCTTTCGAGCAGTACTTC. It encodes CASSSGTGSFEQYF.

This clonotype showed up just a few times. The chain combines TRBV10-3 with TRBJ2-7, with D possibly TRBD1 on 6 matching bases. Germline CDR1 and CDR2: ENHRY and SYGVKD. V lost 7 bases to trimming and J lost 0 bases, with 13 bases between them. The CDR3 runs 14 residues. The CDR3 loop reads CAITQDSNSYEQYF. DNA for the CDR3: TGTGCCATCACCCAGGACAGCAACTCCTACGAGCAGTACTTC.

The V call is TRBV20-1, the J call TRBJ2-7; maybe TRBD1 (7 bases). V lost 5 bases, J lost 2 bases, and 19 bases lay in between. This CDR3 region has 15 residues. The V gene's germline CDR1 is DFQATT and CDR2 SNEGSKA (reference sequence). The CDR3 sequence: CSARGGWEVTYEQYF. The CDR3 coding sequence is TGCAGTGCTCGAGGGGGCTGGGAGGTTACCTACGAGCAGTACTTC.

The rearrangement uses TRBV20-1 and TRBJ2-1, with TRBD2 matching over 8 bases. The CDR3 has 16 amino acids. Germline lookup yields CDR1 DFQATT and CDR2 SNEGSKA (reference sequence). The V and J ends lost 1 base and 6 bases, in that order; junction bases with no gene match: 11. The CDR3 reads CSARGAGTRIGNEQFF. The CDR3 DNA reads as TGCAGTGCTAGAGGGGCCGGGACTAGGATCGGCAATGAGCAGTTCTTC.

This clonotype was detected ten times or more. This sequence joins TRBV20-1 and TRBJ2-3, with a possible D match to TRBD2 (6 bases). Germline lookup yields CDR1 DFQATT and CDR2 SNEGSKA (reference sequence). Trimming pared 5 bases from V and 4 bases from J, leaving 22 bases between. This CDR3 is built from 16 residues. The CDR3 here is CSAPKETSSNPDTQYF. The DNA for the CDR3 is TGCAGTGCTCCGAAAGAAACTAGCTCAAACCCAGATACGCAGTATTTT.

There are many counts of this clonotype. This chain uses TRBV28 with TRBJ1-6, with no clear D. This CDR3 has 14 amino acids. Trimming left V 6 bases short and J 5 bases short, with 11 bases between. CDR1 and CDR2 (germline): MDHEN, SYDVKM. The CDR3 here is CASRIGRNNSPLHF. The CDR3 DNA follows: TGTGCCAGCAGAATTGGACGGAATAATTCACCCCTCCACTTT.

The rearrangement joins TRBV27 to TRBJ2-3; TRBD1 matches at 10 bases. The trim removed 1 base at V and 3 bases at J, leaving 1 base unmatched. Germline lookup yields CDR1 MNHEY and CDR2 SMNVEV (reference sequence). The CDR3 is made up of 15 amino acids. In DNA form, the CDR3 reads TGTGCCAGCAGTTTATGGACAGGGGGGACAGATACGCAGTATTTT. Its protein is CASSLWTGGTDTQYF.

This clonotype was counted only a few times. V is TRBV5-1 and J is TRBJ1-1, with a weak D call TRBD1 (6 bases). V dropped 5 bases and J dropped 1 base, with 12 bases sitting between them. The CDR3 covers 14 residues. Germline CDR1 is SGHRS and CDR2 is YFSETQ. The CDR3 loop is CASRTGRRNTEAFF. The DNA for the CDR3 is TGCGCCAGCAGGACAGGACGGAGGAACACTGAAGCTTTCTTT.

The rearrangement joins TRBV18 to TRBJ2-3; TRBD2 matches 13 bases. This CDR3 has 18 residues. The junction had 9 bases not matched to a gene; V was cut back by 3 bases and J by 3 bases. Germline CDR1 is KGHSH and CDR2 is LQKENI. The CDR3 loop is CASSPATGLAGVTDTQYF. CDR3 DNA: TGTGCCAGCTCACCGGCCACAGGACTAGCGGGAGTAACAGATACGCAGTATTTT.

This clonotype was detected a few times. The chain couples TRBV4-1 to TRBJ2-7; the D gene could be TRBD1 or TRBD2 (5 bases each). The CDR3 length is 15 residues. V shed 1 base and J shed 5 bases, with 15 bases lying between them. Germline assignment: CDR1 MGHRA and CDR2 YSYEKL. The CDR3 DNA reads as TGCGCCAGCAGCCAAGGGGACGGAGGTTCCAACGAGCAGTACTTC. This sequence encodes CASSQGDGGSNEQYF.

J is TRBJ2-7 and V is TRBV7-2, with TRBD1 identical over 7 bases. Germline V gene sequence: CDR1 SGHTA, CDR2 FQGNSA. This CDR3 has 14 residues. V shed 5 bases, J shed 3 bases, and the junction held 7 bases outside the gene matches. The CDR3 DNA sequence: TGTGCCAGCAGCGTCTCCGGGACAGACTACGAGCAGTACTTC. Translation gives CASSVSGTDYEQYF.

The sample holds a few counts of this clonotype. V and J are TRBV27 and TRBJ2-7; TRBD2 is a possible D gene (6 bases). Trimming shortened V by 5 bases and J by 3 bases, and 14 bases separated the two germline ends. Germline V gene lookup returns CDR1 MNHEY and CDR2 SMNVEV (reference sequence). The CDR3 is 14 residues long. The CDR3 spells CASSPRLVRYEQYF. The CDR3 DNA follows: TGTGCCAGCAGTCCGAGACTAGTACGCTACGAGCAGTACTTC.

This clonotype has more than one count but fewer than ten. The chain links TRBV2 to TRBJ1-5, with 8 positions matching TRBD1. Germline V gene lookup returns CDR1 SNHLY and CDR2 FYNNEI. The CDR3 is made up of 15 amino acids. V trimming: 7 bases; J trimming: 1 base; junction bases outside the gene matches: 6. CDR3 loop: CASNSQGASNQPQHF. The CDR3 DNA follows: TGTGCCAGCAACTCCCAGGGGGCGAGCAATCAGCCCCAGCATTTT. Complete variable domain (other parts from reference TRBV2 and TRBJ1-5): EPEVTQTPSHQVTQMGQEVILRCVPISNHLYFYWYRQILGQKVEFLVSFYNNEISEKSEIFDDQFSVERPDGSNFTLKIRSTKLEDSAMYFCASNSQGASNQPQHFGDGTRLSIL.

The chain couples TRBV6-5 to TRBJ2-2; D unclear. The V gene lost 0 bases and the J gene lost 2 bases, with 4 bases spanning the gap. In germline, CDR1 is MNHEY, CDR2 SVGAGI. CDR3 length: 14 amino acids. The CDR3 coding sequence is TGTGCCAGCAGTTACTCACGCAACACCGGGGAGCTGTTTTTT. Its translation is CASSYSRNTGELFF.

This clonotype was detected many times. This chain links TRBV28 with TRBJ1-5, with a possible D match to TRBD1 (6 bases). Germline loops: CDR1 MDHEN, CDR2 SYDVKM. V was trimmed by 2 bases and J by 6 bases, leaving 14 bases between them. This CDR3 has 15 amino acids. In nucleotides, the CDR3 is TGTGCCAGCAGTTTAGTATGGGGGGGCGTTCAGCCCCAGCATTTT. Translated, it gives CASSLVWGGVQPQHF.

This clonotype was seen repeatedly, ten times or more. The chain is built from TRBV7-9 and TRBJ1-1; D ambiguous. The V end was cut by 1 base, the J end by 1 base, with 7 bases between. The CDR3 sequence is 14 residues long. Germline CDR1 and CDR2: SEHNR and FQNEAQ (reference sequence). The DNA for the CDR3 is TGTGCCAGCAGCTTAGATTTTCGGAACACTGAAGCTTTCTTT. This sequence encodes CASSLDFRNTEAFF.

This clonotype was observed at least ten times. The chain carries TRBV27 and TRBJ2-2; D uncertain. V lost 4 bases to trimming and J lost 8 bases, with 11 bases between them. The CDR3 sequence is 13 residues long. CDR1 and CDR2 (germline): MNHEY, SMNVEV (reference sequence). The CDR3 sequence is CASSSQIGGELFF. In DNA, the CDR3 is TGTGCCAGCAGTTCTCAGATTGGGGGGGAGCTGTTTTTT.

V is TRBV29-1 and J is TRBJ2-7; D remains ambiguous. CDR3 length equals 14 residues. The ends were cut back, 1 base at V and 1 base at J, with 11 bases in the middle. Germline assignment: CDR1 SQVTM and CDR2 ANQGSEA. DNA for the CDR3: TGCAGCGTTGAAGTCCAGGAGAGGTCCTACGAGCAGTACTTC. Its translation: CSVEVQERSYEQYF.

Many counts were recorded for this clonotype. The chain joins TRBV5-1 to TRBJ2-1; TRBD2 is a possible D gene (5 bases). Germline V lookup: CDR1 SGHRS, CDR2 YFSETQ. V was cut by 0 bases and J by 3 bases, with 16 bases left in between. This CDR3 has 17 amino acids. The CDR3 nucleotides read TGCGCCAGCAGCTTGGACGGGATGGCGACATTCTACAATGAGCAGTTCTTC. It yields the protein CASSLDGMATFYNEQFF.